Given below is one TCR beta chain in context. This CDR3 comprises 17 residues. Germline V gene lookup returns CDR1 LGHNA and CDR2 YSLEER. The sample comes from a study of monozygotic twins with inflammatory bowel disease. After re-calling the 5' RACE reads, TCRdb lists one entry per CDR3 protein, DNA absent. This repertoire comprises 400,000 to 500,000 distinct CDR3 sequences; its ten largest clones make up 2% to 3%. The origin of this receptor is a human donor with ulcerative colitis or Crohn's disease, or a healthy co-twin of an affected twin (not recorded which). Material: blood. This sequence joins TRBV4-3 and TRBJ2-5; there is no DNA to check the TCRdb D call of TRBD2. The CDR3 loop is CASSQDFGLARGETQYF.